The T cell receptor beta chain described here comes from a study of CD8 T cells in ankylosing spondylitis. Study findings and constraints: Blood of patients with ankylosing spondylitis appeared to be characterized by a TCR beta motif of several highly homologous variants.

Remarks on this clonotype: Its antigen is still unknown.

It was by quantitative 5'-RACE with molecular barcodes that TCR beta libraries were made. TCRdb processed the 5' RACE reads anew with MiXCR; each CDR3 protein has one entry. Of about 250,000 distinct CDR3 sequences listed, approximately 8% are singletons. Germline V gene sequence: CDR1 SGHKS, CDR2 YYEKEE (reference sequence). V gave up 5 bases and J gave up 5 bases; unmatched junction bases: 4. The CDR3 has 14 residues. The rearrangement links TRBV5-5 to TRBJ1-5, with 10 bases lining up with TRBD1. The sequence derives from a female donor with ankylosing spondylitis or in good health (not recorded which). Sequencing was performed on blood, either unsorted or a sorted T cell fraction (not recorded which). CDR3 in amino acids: CASRYGTGDQPQHF. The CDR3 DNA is TGTGCCAGCAGATACGGGACAGGGGATCAGCCCCAGCATTTT.